This T cell receptor beta chain comes out of a study of blood T cell repertoires in COVID-19. Here immunoSEQ multiplex PCR was the method, and the copy in TCRdb shows in-frame clones only, minus some. The repertoire includes over 250,000 clones, roughly 84% of them detected once, and over 1.1% sits in the top ten. Sequences were obtained from peripheral blood. This receptor was obtained from a human donor with COVID-19, enrolled during active disease. The donor label of this sample is uncertain.

CDR3 nucleotides: TGTGCCAGCTCCTACCACTCCTACGAGCAGTACTTC. This sequence encodes CASSYHSYEQYF. The V gene is TRBV28, the J gene TRBJ2-7; D remains unclear. The germline V gene has CDR1 MDHEN and CDR2 SYDVKM. V shed 8 bases and J shed 0 bases, with 8 bases lying between them. The CDR3 spans 12 residues.